What follows are 9 T cell receptor beta chains derived from one specimen sequenced in a study of cytomegalovirus exposure and HLA in healthy donors. In the PCR, 60 Vbeta and 13 Jbeta primers were used. Profiled with immunoSEQ multiplex PCR; TCRdb holds only in-frame clones, not every one. Of 150,000 to 200,000 clones listed, about 86% were seen once; the top ten hold over 1.5%. The specimen was PBMCs. Source of these receptors: a man aged 40-50 years in good health and CMV-seropositive.

The chain is built from TRBV27 and TRBJ1-1; D is unclear. The CDR3 spans 17 residues. Germline V CDR1 and CDR2: MNHEY, SMNVEV (reference sequence). Trimming cost V 6 bases and J 4 bases, with 24 bases left between them. In DNA form, the CDR3 reads TGTGCCAGCAGCCCGAGCGTACCAAGCGTTATGGTCACTGAAGCTTTCTTT. It encodes CASSPSVPSVMVTEAFF.

The J gene is TRBJ1-4, the V gene TRBV28, with D uncertain. The CDR3 is 15 amino acids. CDR1 is MDHEN, CDR2 SYDVKM, per germline. The germline V and J ends were trimmed by 1 base and 5 bases, with 11 bases remaining between them. This chain's CDR3 is CASSLSGSFNEKLFF. In nucleotides, the CDR3 is TGTGCCAGCAGTTTATCCGGTAGTTTCAATGAAAAACTGTTTTTT.

Written as DNA, the CDR3 is TGCAGCGTGGGGGCAGGGGGCTCCTACGAGCAGTACTTC. Residues: CSVGAGGSYEQYF. This sequence joins TRBV29-1 and TRBJ2-7, with TRBD1 matching over 7 bases. CDR3 size: 13 residues. The trim removed 6 bases at V and 0 bases at J, leaving 5 bases unmatched. Germline lookup yields CDR1 SQVTM and CDR2 ANQGSEA.

This clone was seen a single time. The chain employs TRBV11-2 and TRBJ2-5; TRBD1 agrees at 9 bases. This CDR3 is 15 amino acids long. In germline, CDR1 is SGHAT, CDR2 FQNNGV. V lost 5 bases and J lost 5; bases outside the gene matches: 9. The CDR3 here is CASSDGQGNGETQYF. As DNA, the CDR3 is TGTGCCAGCAGCGATGGACAGGGGAACGGGGAGACCCAGTACTTC.

The chain uses TRBV5-4 and TRBJ2-1; 11 bases align to TRBD2. CDR1 and CDR2 from the germline V gene are SGHNT and YYREEE (reference sequence). The CDR3 covers 17 residues. The trim removed 5 bases at V and 9 bases at J, leaving 16 bases unmatched. For the CDR3, the DNA is TGTGCCAGCAGACAAGGGACTAGCGGTATACGTCAGGCTGAGCAGTTCTTC. It is translated as CASRQGTSGIRQAEQFF.

The chain recombines TRBV10-2 with TRBJ1-1, with D possibly being TRBD1 (6 bases). Trimming shortened V by 6 bases and J by 5 bases, and 16 bases separated the two germline ends. Germline CDR1 WSHSY, CDR2 SAAADI. This CDR3 spans 14 amino acids. The CDR3: CASSRGHLGTEAFF. The CDR3 nucleotides read TGCGCCAGCAGCCGGGGACACCTAGGGACTGAAGCTTTCTTT.

This chain joins TRBV7-2 and TRBJ2-2; 8 nucleotides match TRBD1. The junction had 6 bases not matched to a gene; V was cut back by 3 bases and J by 0 bases. Germline V lookup: CDR1 SGHTA, CDR2 FQGNSA. This CDR3 has 17 residues. The CDR3 bases are TGTGCCAGCAGCTTCAGGGGGCTTTCCTCGAACACCGGGGAGCTGTTTTTT. Protein product: CASSFRGLSSNTGELFF.

This sequence joins TRBV28 and TRBJ2-1; 8 bases align to TRBD2. Germline trimming cut 6 bases from V and 6 bases from J; bases unmatched to any gene: 10. The CDR3 totals 15 residues. The germline CDR1 and CDR2 sequences are MDHEN and SYDVKM. CDR3 residues: CASRPSGGQVNEQFF. In DNA form, the CDR3 reads TGTGCCAGCAGGCCGAGCGGGGGCCAGGTCAATGAGCAGTTCTTC.

The genes are TRBV12-5 and TRBJ2-7, with TRBD2 identical over 14 bases. Trimming cost V 3 bases and J 5 bases; bases outside gene matches: 3. The CDR3 is made up of 15 amino acids. CDR1 and CDR2 (germline): LGHNT, FRNRAP. In nucleotides, the CDR3 is TGTGCTAGTGGTTTATGGACTAGCGGGAGGAACGAGCAGTACTTC. Its protein is CASGLWTSGRNEQYF.